This T cell receptor beta chain comes out of a study of beta chain features in type 1 diabetes (dated by TCRdb to 2016 to 2019). With regard to the full study: No differences in mean age, gender distribution, total cell number or subset yield were found between patients and healthy donors. A total of about 110,000,000 sorted cells were examined across all samples, and a strong correlation was observed between cell number per subset and RNA yield. The study compared the TCRB repertoires of sorted circulating CD4+ T cell subsets in recently diagnosed type 1 diabetes patients with those in matched healthy donors. Regulatory and stem cell-like memory subsets were isolated from only 8 patients and 8 healthy donors, whereas naive and central memory subsets came from all 30 or so donors. The investigation overall reported the following: Because the HLA sub-analyses included only small numbers of individuals, any influence of HLA type on TCRB rearrangement was left unresolved. Type 1 diabetes patients showed a moderate but significant shortening of TCRB CDR3 length in all four CD4+ subsets. Naive, central memory and regulatory TCRB repertoires appeared to be more alike among patients than among healthy donors. Because cDNA rather than genomic DNA was sequenced, highly expressing activated cells could have been over-represented, although no difference in activation and CD3 levels was found between groups. At VDJ recombination sites, type 1 diabetes patients had fewer insertions and more deleted nucleotides, which implies abnormalities in thymic rearrangement. Shorter templates might have been favored by PCR, but patient and control samples were amplified and corrected together, so both groups would have been affected equally by any skew.

All of the isolated RNA was reverse transcribed with the High Capacity cDNA Reverse Transcription Kit, so expressed TCRB transcripts were sequenced. Deep immunoSEQ sequencing was applied to naive, central memory and regulatory T cell samples, giving an average of roughly 3.5 million total reads per sample. Sorted cells were lysed in RLT buffer and RNA was extracted with DNase-treated RNeasy Micro or Mini kits, depending on cell number. To prevent cross-contamination, each cell subset was processed individually, whereas patient and healthy donor samples were processed jointly. The immunoSEQ multiplex PCR was used to amplify TCRB sequences from cDNA, yielding 87-bp fragments that span the CDR3 region. The amplicons were sequenced using the Illumina HiSeq platform. In the original analysis: PCR bias was computationally corrected using synthetic template baselines, reads within Hamming distance 2 were collapsed, and singletons that could not be merged were discarded. Reads were aligned against IMGT so that V, D and J genes, CDR3 length and insertions or deletions at six rearrangement sites could be assigned. Within each subset, clonotype counts were normalized to sorted cell number, and only after that were true diversity and Gini coefficients computed with the tcR R package. The overlap coefficient, calculated on TCRB nucleotide sequences, was used to quantify repertoire sharing. Out-of-frame TCRB sequences from naive cells were analyzed as a proxy for the pre-selection repertoire. Entries here come from immuneACCESS through TCRdb and include only in-frame sequences with V and J called. Some clones fail to appear in such tables; in the studies checked, an unresolved V gene covers under half of the shortfall, and the cause of the remainder is unknown. V and J calls and clone size follow that table, whereas D and trimming were derived from the DNA. In this sample the table shows 900,000 or so clones, around a sixth of which occur a single time. The ten largest clones represent about 0.025% of the sample.

This clone was found a few times. Its cognate antigen has yet to be identified. No per-base quality is available; no much larger clone lies one base away. Cut back by 5 bases and 2 bases, the V and J ends lie 16 bases apart. The germline V gene gives CDR1 as MDHEN and CDR2 as SYDVKM. From its cysteine to its phenylalanine, the CDR3 spans 15 amino acids. Only the CDR3 portion is preserved as DNA: 45 bases, with reading frame beginning at the first base. A single peripheral blood draw of approximately 0.11 L on average was collected from each donor into heparinised tubes. A BD FACSAria II was used to sort naive, central memory, regulatory and stem cell-like memory CD4+ T cells with a panel that included CD45RO, CCR7, CD25, CD127, CD95 and CD27. Purity was above 98% for every sorted population. PBMCs were separated immediately by Lymphoprep density gradient centrifugation and were stained directly, without being cultured. So that batch effects would be minimized, each experiment stained and sorted samples in pairs, pairing one healthy donor with one patient.

The chain links TRBV28 with TRBJ2-7; possibly the D gene is TRBD1, per 6 matching bases. The sequencing input was naive CD4+ T cells from blood. The sample's cell subset or site, from its label and the paper: true naive CD4+ T cells. The clonotype originates from a woman aged 18-29 years in good health. The CDR3: CASSGPGQNPYEQYF. At the DNA level, the sequence is TGTGCCAGCAGTGGGCCCGGACAGAACCCCTACGAGCAGTACTTC.